This TCR beta chain was captured in a study of CD8+ T cells in alopecia areata. Study-level results: Only a single nonresponder existed, so baseline CD8+ expansion links stay unclear.

RNA extraction and reverse transcription yielded cDNA as sequencing template. Clones were read by immunoSEQ multiplex PCR, and TCRdb kept only the in-frame ones, dropping some. The table has about 120,000 clones, 53% seen once. Per germline, CDR1 SGHRS and CDR2 YFSETQ. V shed 4 bases and J 2 bases; nucleotides not matched to a gene: 8. The CDR3 is 16 amino acids. Points on this clone: Its antigen is still unknown.

Described treatment: oral pan-JAK inhibitor, 5-10 mg twice daily. Starting from PBMCs, sorting isolated CD4+ and CD8+ T cells. V and J are TRBV5-1 and TRBJ2-3, with TRBD2 matching over 9 bases. The specimen was CD4+ T cells sorted from blood, collected at week 4, from a patient treated with tofacitinib. The TCR sequence derives from a human donor with alopecia areata. The CDR3 DNA reads as TGCGCCAGCAGCCCTCTAGCTAGCGGGGACACAGATACGCAGTATTTT. Translating it yields CASSPLASGDTDTQYF.